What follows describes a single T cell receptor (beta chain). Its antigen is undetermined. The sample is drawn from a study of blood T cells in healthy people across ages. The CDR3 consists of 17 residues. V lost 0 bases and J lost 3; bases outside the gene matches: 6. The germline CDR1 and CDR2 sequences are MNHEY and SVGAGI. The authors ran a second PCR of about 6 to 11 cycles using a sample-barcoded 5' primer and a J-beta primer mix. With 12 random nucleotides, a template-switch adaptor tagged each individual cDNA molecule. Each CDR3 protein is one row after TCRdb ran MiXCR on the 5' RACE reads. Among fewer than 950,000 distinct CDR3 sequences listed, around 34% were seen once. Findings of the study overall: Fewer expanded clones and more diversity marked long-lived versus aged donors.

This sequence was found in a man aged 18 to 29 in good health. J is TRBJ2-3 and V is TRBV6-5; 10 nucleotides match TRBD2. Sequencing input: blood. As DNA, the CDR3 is TGTGCCAGCAGTTACTCGGCGGTGACTAGCGGGACAGATACGCAGTATTTT. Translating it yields CASSYSAVTSGTDTQYF.